This TCR beta chain was observed in a study of cytomegalovirus exposure and HLA in healthy donors. About the research overall: A prior analysis found more than 90 million unique TCR beta sequences from roughly 180 million T cells. A data release that came early held roughly 85 million unique TCRs from HLA-typed donors.

This clone was found a few times. Its antigen is as yet unknown. The V end was cut by 8 bases, the J end by 3 bases, with 16 bases between. The CDR3 contains 14 residues. Germline-derived CDR1 and CDR2 are MNHEY and SVGAGI. It was with 60 Vbeta and 13 Jbeta primers that the PCR ran. Libraries were prepared by immunoSEQ multiplex PCR; TCRdb keeps only in-frame clonotypes and omits some of them. The sample consists of tens of thousands of clones, about 74% of them appearing once. Whole-study findings and limits: TCR beta sequences numbering 15,000 to 20,000 were associated with HLA alleles at 0.05 false discovery rate in a later analysis. The authors later found HLA-associated TCR beta chains more clonally expanded than equally common others.

Sequencing used PBMCs. The J gene is TRBJ1-1, the V gene TRBV6-5, with D perhaps TRBD1 (6 bases). This clonotype was sampled from a woman aged 25 to 39 in good health and CMV-seropositive. CDR3 region: CASSSIGGDTEAFF. CDR3 DNA sequence: TGTGCCAGCTCGTCAATAGGGGGGGACACTGAAGCTTTCTTT.